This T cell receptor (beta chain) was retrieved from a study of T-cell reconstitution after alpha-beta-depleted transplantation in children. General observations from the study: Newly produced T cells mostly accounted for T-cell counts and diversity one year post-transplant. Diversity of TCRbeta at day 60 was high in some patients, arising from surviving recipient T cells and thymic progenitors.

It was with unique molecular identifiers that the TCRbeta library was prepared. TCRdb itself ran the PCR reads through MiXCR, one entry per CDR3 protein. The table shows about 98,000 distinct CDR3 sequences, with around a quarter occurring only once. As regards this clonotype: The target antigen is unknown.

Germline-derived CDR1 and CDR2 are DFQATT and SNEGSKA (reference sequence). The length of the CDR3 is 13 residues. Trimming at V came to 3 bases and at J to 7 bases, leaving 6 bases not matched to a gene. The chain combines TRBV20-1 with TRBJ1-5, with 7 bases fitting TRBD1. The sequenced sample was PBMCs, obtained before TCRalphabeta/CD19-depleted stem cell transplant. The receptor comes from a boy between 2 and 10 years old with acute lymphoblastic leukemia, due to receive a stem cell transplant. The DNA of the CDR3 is TGCAGTGCTAGTAACAGGGGAAACCAGCCCCAGCATTTT. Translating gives CSASNRGNQPQHF.